Listed here is a single TCR beta chain. RNA was extracted with the RNeasy kit, and a quantity of roughly 0.45 to 1 ug was reverse transcribed using random hexamers. MiXCR, applied by TCRdb to the immunoSEQ multiplex PCR reads, yields one record per CDR3 protein. The sample consists of under 200,000 distinct CDR3 sequences, roughly 95% of them appearing once. TCR beta was sequenced from blood CD8+ and CD4+ T cells. As controls, healthy donors matched for age and sex were used. The CD8+ and CD4+ T cells were negatively isolated, with the TEMRA cells enriched by FACS. The CDR3 totals 14 residues. Germline V lookup: CDR1 KGHSH, CDR2 LQKENI. V gave up 3 bases and J gave up 6 bases, with 13 bases separating them. This sample was taken from a study of CD8 T cells in Susac syndrome.

The chain links TRBV18 to TRBJ2-3; D possibly matches TRBD1 or TRBD2 (5 bases each). This TCR was recovered from a human donor in good health. The sample was CD4+ T cells from PBMCs. The chain's CDR3 is CASSPGRWGDTQYF. The CDR3 DNA sequence: TGTGCCAGCTCACCTGGACGGTGGGGGGATACGCAGTATTTT.